These T cell receptor beta chains were read from a single sample in a study of blood T cell repertoires in COVID-19. The table came from immunoSEQ multiplex PCR; TCRdb's copy has only in-frame clones and leaves some out. The data hold 200,000 to 250,000 clones, with 70% to 85% observed a single time. The sample consisted of PBMCs or T cells enriched from blood (not recorded which). The receptors stem from a man in his forties or fifties who had recovered from COVID-19. Each CDR3 is given without its conserved first and last residue. The order of the fields is CDR3 length, clone size, J gene, V gene, CDR3 protein. Some rows have no size entry. The others give once, few or many, or a class for an expanded clone.

length: 9
size: NA
J: TRBJ1-1
V: TRBV12-3/TRBV12-4
CDR3: ASSLGGEAF

length: 13
size: NA
J: TRBJ2-1
V: TRBV7-9
CDR3: ASSEREGPYNEQF

length: 13
size: NA
J: TRBJ2-7
V: TRBV15
CDR3: ATSRDLAVNYEQY

length: 16
size: NA
J: TRBJ2-3
V: TRBV4-1
CDR3: ARSRRDSLSGRTDTQY

length: 11
size: few
J: TRBJ1-1
V: TRBV7-3
CDR3: ASSYTRVTEAF

length: 15
size: NA
J: TRBJ2-6
V: TRBV2
CDR3: ASRDRGPDSGANVLT

length: 15
size: NA
J: TRBJ1-2
V: TRBV4-2
CDR3: ASTATLLDSFPYGYT

length: 12
size: NA
J: TRBJ2-3
V: TRBV5-1
CDR3: ASSHTGGVDTQY

length: 11
size: NA
J: TRBJ2-1
V: TRBV5-1
CDR3: ASSFPTGNEQF

length: 13
size: NA
J: TRBJ2-1
V: TRBV9
CDR3: ASSPRGTSVNEQF

length: 16
size: NA
J: TRBJ2-7
V: TRBV5-1
CDR3: ASSLEGQGAGRAYEQY

length: 12
size: NA
J: TRBJ1-1
V: TRBV28
CDR3: ASSSPGENTEAF

length: 13
size: NA
J: TRBJ1-5
V: TRBV28
CDR3: ASRPGQTSNQPQH

length: 9
size: NA
J: TRBJ2-3
V: TRBV20-1
CDR3: SAGQGWAQY

length: 14
size: NA
J: TRBJ1-5
V: TRBV5-5
CDR3: ASSLEGYLSNQPQH

length: 13
size: NA
J: TRBJ2-7
V: TRBV5-1
CDR3: ASSLESGGAYEQY

length: 13
size: NA
J: TRBJ2-5
V: TRBV7-2
CDR3: ASSLFSGDQETQY

length: 13
size: NA
J: TRBJ1-1
V: TRBV6-4
CDR3: ASSDGRDGSTEAF

length: 13
size: NA
J: TRBJ2-5
V: TRBV28
CDR3: ASSLYWQAQETQY

length: 8
size: NA
J: TRBJ2-7
V: TRBV28
CDR3: ASRSYEQY

length: 11
size: few
J: TRBJ1-2
V: TRBV12-3/TRBV12-4
CDR3: ASSPTGIHGYT

length: 12
size: NA
J: TRBJ1-4
V: TRBV5-1
CDR3: ASSLDRGGEKLF

length: 10
size: NA
J: TRBJ1-2
V: TRBV13
CDR3: ASSQWPYGYT

length: 12
size: NA
J: TRBJ2-3
V: TRBV4-3
CDR3: ASSQEEAGDTQY

length: 10
size: NA
J: TRBJ2-7
V: TRBV2
CDR3: ASRPETYEQY

length: 14
size: NA
J: TRBJ1-1
V: TRBV11-2
CDR3: ASTINRDRRNTEAF

length: 12
size: few
J: TRBJ2-5
V: TRBV9
CDR3: ASSVATGAETQY

length: 13
size: NA
J: TRBJ2-1
V: TRBV6-1
CDR3: ASSEYDRVYNEQF

length: 11
size: NA
J: TRBJ1-1
V: TRBV3-1/TRBV3-2
CDR3: ASSLTQYTEAF

length: 11
size: NA
J: TRBJ2-7
V: TRBV3-1/TRBV3-2
CDR3: ASSQELGYEQY

length: 11
size: NA
J: TRBJ1-1
V: TRBV6-6
CDR3: ASSGSGGTEAF

length: 11
size: few
J: TRBJ2-7
V: TRBV5-1
CDR3: ASSLGGGYEQY

length: 13
size: once
J: TRBJ1-5
V: TRBV19
CDR3: ASSSLEAVNQPQH